What follows describes a single T cell receptor (beta chain). TCRdb recomputed calls from the 5' RACE reads with MiXCR, one row per CDR3 protein. The table has around 590,000 distinct CDR3 sequences, roughly an eighth seen once; the top ten hold more than 13%. These data originate in a study of T cells after yellow fever vaccination. Source: PBMCs, taken on the day of the yellow fever booster vaccination. The clonotype comes from a man aged 30-40 years who received the YFV17D yellow fever vaccine.

CDR3 coding DNA: TGTGCCAGCAGCCGGCACGGGACAGGGGGTCGGTGGGACGAGCAGTACTTC. The encoded protein is CASSRHGTGGRWDEQYF. The chain is built from TRBV5-5 and TRBJ2-7; 11 nucleotides match TRBD1. Per the germline V gene, CDR1 is SGHKS and CDR2 is YYEKEE (reference sequence). The J segment lost 5 bases and the V segment lost 4 bases, leaving 14 bases of the junction unmatched. The length of the CDR3 is 17 residues.